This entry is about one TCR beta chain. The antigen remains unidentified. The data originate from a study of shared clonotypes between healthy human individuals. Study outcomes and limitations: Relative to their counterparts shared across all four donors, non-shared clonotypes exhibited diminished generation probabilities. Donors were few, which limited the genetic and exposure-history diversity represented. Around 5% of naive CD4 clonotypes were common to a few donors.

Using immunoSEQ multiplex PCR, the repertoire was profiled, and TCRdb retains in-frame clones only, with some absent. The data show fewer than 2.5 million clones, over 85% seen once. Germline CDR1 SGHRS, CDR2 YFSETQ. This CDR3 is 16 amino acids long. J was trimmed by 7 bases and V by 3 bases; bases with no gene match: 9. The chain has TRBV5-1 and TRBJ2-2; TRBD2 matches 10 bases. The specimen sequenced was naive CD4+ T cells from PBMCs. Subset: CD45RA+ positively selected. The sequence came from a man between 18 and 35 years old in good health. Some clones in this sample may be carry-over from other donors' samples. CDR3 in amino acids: CASSSLASGGIGELFF. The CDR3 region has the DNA TGCGCCAGCAGCTCGTTGGCTAGCGGGGGCATCGGGGAGCTGTTTTTT.